What follows are 20 T cell receptor beta chains derived from one specimen sequenced in a study of shared T cell receptors in the human thymus. The repertoire was sequenced with immunoSEQ multiplex PCR; TCRdb's copy has only in-frame clones and lacks some. Of under 850,000 clones listed, roughly 90% are singletons. The sample also formed part of further work on human thymus T cells.

Sequencing was done on a sample of thymocytes. All receptors come from a boy younger than two with a congenital heart defect.

This sequence joins TRBV28 and TRBJ2-5; 8 bases are a match to TRBD2. The ends lost 5 bases at V and 4 bases at J; junction bases unmatched: 9. Germline values: CDR1 MDHEN, CDR2 SYDVKM. This CDR3 is 15 amino acids long. The CDR3 nucleotides read TGTGCCAGCAGTGACTACCGAAGCGGGGGAGAGACCCAGTACTTC. Protein product: CASSDYRSGGETQYF.

This chain connects TRBV6-1 to TRBJ1-1; D is perhaps TRBD1 (6 bases). Germline lookup yields CDR1 MNHNS and CDR2 SASEGT. This CDR3 contains 17 residues. V was trimmed by 3 bases and J by 0 bases, leaving 17 bases between them. The CDR3, as DNA: TGTGCCAGCAGTGATCGGCGGGGGGCTAGCATGAACACTGAAGCTTTCTTT. This translates into CASSDRRGASMNTEAFF.

The gene calls are TRBV2 and TRBJ1-1; 8 nucleotides align to TRBD1. CDR3 size: 12 residues. The germline gives CDR1 SNHLY, CDR2 FYNNEI. The junction had 5 bases not matched to a gene; V was cut back by 10 bases and J by 4 bases. Here the CDR3 DNA reads TGTGCCATCACAGGGGGAGGCACTGAAGCTTTCTTT. This encodes CAITGGGTEAFF.

The chain joins TRBV4-3 to TRBJ2-2; 7 bases fit TRBD2. The CDR3 covers 18 residues. In germline, CDR1 is LGHNA, CDR2 YSLEER. Losses at the gene ends were 3 bases for V and 4 bases for J; bases not matched to a gene: 14. CDR3 loop: CASSQGGSRNVGTGELFF. The DNA of the CDR3 is TGCGCCAGCAGCCAGGGGGGGAGTAGAAACGTCGGCACCGGGGAGCTGTTTTTT.

The chain carries TRBV2 and TRBJ2-1, with 8 bases lining up with TRBD2. The CDR3 sequence is 13 residues long. Unmatched junction bases numbered 5, after V lost 5 bases and J lost 8 bases. Germline CDR1 SNHLY, CDR2 FYNNEI. CDR3 nucleotide sequence: TGTGCCAGCAGTCCCGGGACTAGTGATGAGCAGTTCTTC. Translated, it gives CASSPGTSDEQFF.

V is TRBV5-6 and J is TRBJ2-7; 7 bases are a match to TRBD2. The CDR3 spans 17 residues. After removal of 0 bases from V and 0 bases from J, the junction contained 9 bases not matched to a gene. Germline V lookup: CDR1 SGHDT, CDR2 YYEEEE. The CDR3 reads CASSLDLSGGGSYEQYF. The CDR3 nucleotides are TGTGCCAGCAGCTTGGATCTTTCGGGCGGGGGCTCCTACGAGCAGTACTTC.

This clone has just a few counts. The chain employs TRBV28 and TRBJ1-5; 10 nucleotides align to TRBD1. V was clipped by 7 bases and J by 0 bases; unmatched bases: 15. The CDR3 is 19 amino acids. The germline V gene has CDR1 MDHEN and CDR2 SYDVKM. In nucleotides, the CDR3 is TGTGCCAGCACCAACTTCCCGGGACAGGGGACCCATAGCAATCAGCCCCAGCATTTT. It encodes CASTNFPGQGTHSNQPQHF.

This chain connects TRBV7-9 to TRBJ2-5; D ambiguous. Germline V lookup: CDR1 SEHNR, CDR2 FQNEAQ (reference sequence). This CDR3 has 17 residues. Between the trimmed V and J ends, which lost 2 bases and 5 bases, there was a span of 21 bases. CDR3 sequence (DNA): TGTGCCAGCAGCTTACCTATGGGCCGCCCCAGAGAGGAGACCCAGTACTTC. It codes for CASSLPMGRPREETQYF.

This chain connects TRBV6-1 to TRBJ1-4; 8 bases match TRBD1. J was trimmed by 0 bases and V by 2 bases; bases with no gene match: 5. Germline V gene data show CDR1 as MNHNS and CDR2 as SASEGT. The CDR3 consists of 17 residues. CDR3 loop: CASSEPQDRATNEKLFF. The CDR3 nucleotides read TGTGCCAGCAGTGAACCCCAGGACAGGGCAACTAATGAAAAACTGTTTTTT.

The chain carries TRBV7-9 and TRBJ2-5; no reliable D call. The germline V and J ends were trimmed by 3 bases and 2 bases, with 16 bases remaining between them. The germline V gene encodes CDR1 SEHNR and CDR2 FQNEAQ (reference sequence). The CDR3 loop spans 16 amino acids. CDR3 region: CASSFLWAADQETQYF. The CDR3 nucleotides read TGTGCCAGCAGCTTTCTCTGGGCAGCTGATCAAGAGACCCAGTACTTC.

The rearrangement uses TRBV7-2 and TRBJ1-5; TRBD1 matches at 7 bases. V dropped 5 bases and J dropped 6; count of bases not matched to a gene: 19. The CDR3 length is 18 residues. From germline, CDR1 is SGHTA and CDR2 FQGNSA. CDR3 DNA: TGTGCCAGCAGCCTAGAGTACCCGGACAGGAGGGGTGGTCAGCCCCAGCATTTT. This codes for CASSLEYPDRRGGQPQHF.

V is TRBV7-6 and J is TRBJ2-1, with 11 positions matching TRBD2. Unmatched junction bases numbered 10, after V lost 1 base and J lost 5 bases. The V gene's germline CDR1 is SGHVS and CDR2 FNYEAQ. The CDR3 covers 18 residues. The DNA for the CDR3 is TGTGCCAGCAGCTTAGGAAGGCTAGCGGGAGGCCCACACAATGAGCAGTTCTTC. This gives the protein CASSLGRLAGGPHNEQFF.

The chain carries TRBV4-3 and TRBJ1-2, with a weak D call TRBD1 (6 bases). The CDR3 contains 16 residues. Germline V lookup: CDR1 LGHNA, CDR2 YSLEER. The V and J ends lost 4 bases and 4 bases respectively, with 19 bases between them. CDR3 in DNA: TGCGCCAGCAGCCCCTCTCGTCTGGGGGCTCCCTATGGCTACACCTTC. Encoded protein: CASSPSRLGAPYGYTF.

This rearrangement joins TRBV19 to TRBJ2-2, with 11 bases aligning to TRBD2. Looked up from germline, CDR1 is LNHDA and CDR2 is SQIVND (reference sequence). This CDR3 spans 17 amino acids. V shed 6 bases and J 2 bases; nucleotides not matched to a gene: 8. Here the CDR3 DNA reads TGTGCCAGTAGAGCCGTTAGCGGGAGGGCCAACACCGGGGAGCTGTTTTTT. Translated: CASRAVSGRANTGELFF.

The chain carries TRBV14 and TRBJ2-7; TRBD1 aligns across 9 bases. Trimming removed 2 bases from V and 3 bases from J; junction bases left unmatched: 8. Germline lookup yields CDR1 SGHDN and CDR2 FVKESK. This CDR3 is 16 amino acids long. CDR3 sequence reads: CASSQQAGTGIYEQYF. Written as DNA, the CDR3 is TGTGCCAGCAGCCAACAAGCCGGGACAGGGATCTACGAGCAGTACTTC.

This clone was observed a handful of times. The chain is built from TRBV10-3 and TRBJ2-7, with TRBD1 matching 7 bases. The J segment lost 6 bases and the V segment lost 10 bases, leaving 9 bases of the junction unmatched. The CDR3 has 12 amino acids. Germline V gene lookup returns CDR1 ENHRY and CDR2 SYGVKD. The CDR3 coding sequence is TGTGCCACATGGGACAGCGTTACCGAGCAGTACTTC. This gives the protein CATWDSVTEQYF.

The rearrangement uses TRBV6-5 and TRBJ2-3; 8 bases are shared with TRBD2. The V gene's germline CDR1 is MNHEY and CDR2 SVGAGI. With V trimmed by 0 bases and J by 2 bases, 4 bases remained unmatched. The CDR3 covers 16 residues. CDR3 nucleotides: TGTGCCAGCAGTTACTCGACGGGAGGGACCACAGATACGCAGTATTTT. Amino acids: CASSYSTGGTTDTQYF.

This clone occurred once. The J gene is TRBJ2-5, the V gene TRBV14, with a tentative D call TRBD2 (5 bases). Germline V CDR1 and CDR2: SGHDN, FVKESK. V was pared by 0 bases and J by 4 bases, with 18 bases between. The CDR3 extends over 17 amino acids. CDR3 loop: CASSQDVALRVIETQYF. The CDR3 DNA sequence: TGTGCCAGCAGCCAAGATGTGGCGCTGAGGGTAATAGAGACCCAGTACTTC.

The chain recombines TRBV9 with TRBJ1-5; 9 nucleotides agree with TRBD1. V lost 4 bases to trimming and J lost 5 bases; unmatched junction nucleotides: 7. The CDR3 spans 15 residues. CDR1 is SGDLS and CDR2 is YYNGEE in the germline V gene. The CDR3 sequence: CASSPGHRGHQPQHF. The CDR3 bases are TGTGCCAGCAGCCCGGGCCACAGGGGGCATCAGCCCCAGCATTTT.

This clone was counted once. The CDR3 loop is CASSDGVGQQPQHF. The CDR3 bases are TGCGCCAGCAGTGACGGCGTGGGGCAACAGCCCCAGCATTTT. The chain combines TRBV10-2 with TRBJ1-5; D is possibly TRBD1 (5 bases). V lost 3 bases and J 7 bases, leaving 13 bases between the germline ends. The CDR3 runs 14 residues. Germline CDR1 and CDR2: WSHSY and SAAADI.